One sample yielded the 29 T cell receptor beta chains listed below, sequenced in a study of T cell responses to AZD1222 COVID-19 vaccine. Clones were sequenced by immunoSEQ multiplex PCR, and TCRdb holds only the in-frame ones, with some missing. The profile shows 100,000 to 130,000 clones, more than 75% of them singletons. Material: peripheral blood, obtained on day 0 of AZD1222 vaccination. The receptors here all came from an adult in good health.

J is TRBJ2-3 and V is TRBV12-5; D is perhaps TRBD2 (6 bases). Deletions cut 7 bases from V and 8 bases from J, with 16 bases between. The CDR3 is 13 residues long. Germline CDR1 is LGHNT and CDR2 is FRNRAP. The CDR3 reads CASALTWGGTQYF. The CDR3 DNA reads TGTGCTAGTGCCTTAACTTGGGGAGGTACGCAGTATTTT.

The rearrangement uses TRBV7-3 and TRBJ2-1, with unresolved D. This CDR3 comprises 17 residues. Germline V gene data show CDR1 as SGHTA and CDR2 as FQGTGA. V was shortened by 1 base and J by 4 bases, with 17 bases between the two germline ends. CDR3 amino acids: CASSLRGPRADYNEQFF. The CDR3 DNA follows: TGTGCCAGCAGCTTAAGAGGACCCCGGGCCGATTACAATGAGCAGTTCTTC. Full variable domain (outside the CDR3, taken from reference TRBV7-3 and TRBJ2-1): GAGVSQTPSNKVTEKGKYVELRCDPISGHTALYWYRQSLGQGPEFLIYFQGTGAADDSGLPNDRFFAVRPEGSVSTLKIQRTERGDSAVYLCASSLRGPRADYNEQFFGPGTRLTVL.

This chain joins TRBV7-2 and TRBJ2-3; D might be TRBD2 (5 bases). Germline CDR1 is SGHTA and CDR2 is FQGNSA. This CDR3 region has 13 residues. V dropped 10 bases and J dropped 0 bases, with 11 bases sitting between them. Written as DNA, the CDR3 is TGTGCCACCGGGGTAGATAGCACAGATACGCAGTATTTT. It is translated as CATGVDSTDTQYF.

The rearrangement links TRBV7-8 to TRBJ2-7; D remains ambiguous. Trimming removed 5 bases at V and 0 bases at J, with 20 bases between. The CDR3 runs 17 residues. Per the germline V gene, CDR1 is SGHVS and CDR2 is FQNEAQ. The CDR3 sequence: CASSQAARLKSSYEQYF. The DNA for the CDR3 is TGTGCCAGCAGCCAAGCCGCGCGGCTTAAAAGCTCCTACGAGCAGTACTTC.

The chain couples TRBV3-1 (or the pseudogene TRBV3-2) to TRBJ2-3, with 7 nucleotides matching TRBD1. The germline V gene has CDR1 LGHDT and CDR2 YNNKEL (reference sequence). V shed 4 bases, J shed 5 bases, and the junction held 3 bases outside the gene matches. CDR3 length equals 13 residues. The CDR3 here is CASSPRDRDTQYF. CDR3 sequence (DNA): TGTGCCAGCAGCCCGAGGGACAGAGATACGCAGTATTTT.

This clone was counted a single time. The genes are TRBV15 and TRBJ1-5; no clear D gene. The CDR3 length is 15 residues. Germline loops: CDR1 LNHNV, CDR2 YYDKDF (reference sequence). Trimming took off 0 bases at V and 2 bases at J, with 8 bases between the two ends. In nucleotides, the CDR3 is TGTGCCACCAGCAGAGATCTTGCGGGCAATCAGCCCCAGCATTTT. Protein: CATSRDLAGNQPQHF.

As to this clone: Compared with germline, one end of the junction differs, possibly owing to a read error. The CDR3 loop is CASSLSTGNTIYF. The CDR3, as DNA: TGTGCCAGCAGCTTATCTACTGGAAACACCATATATTTT. The chain employs TRBV27 and TRBJ1-3; no reliable D call. The CDR3 consists of 13 residues. CDR1 and CDR2 (germline): MNHEY, SMNVEV (reference sequence).

The rearrangement links TRBV7-2 to TRBJ1-5, with D possibly TRBD1 on 5 matching bases. V dropped 5 bases and J dropped 2 bases, with 10 bases sitting between them. The germline CDR1 and CDR2 sequences are SGHTA and FQGNSA. This CDR3 has 14 residues. The CDR3 nucleotides are TGTGCCAGCAGCGCCCGAGGGGGCAATCAGCCCCAGCATTTT. Translated, it gives CASSARGGNQPQHF.

The chain joins TRBV25-1 to TRBJ1-2, with D tentatively TRBD1 (6 bases). Germline V lookup: CDR1 MGHDK, CDR2 SYGVNS. This CDR3 has 15 amino acids. Trimming pared 6 bases from V and 3 bases from J, leaving 17 bases between. In DNA, the CDR3 is TGTGCCAGCAGCCGGGACACCCCCCAAGACTATGGCTACACCTTC. Residues: CASSRDTPQDYGYTF.

This sequence joins TRBV6-2 or TRBV6-3 and TRBJ2-2; a weak D match, TRBD1 (6 bases). The CDR3 runs 14 residues. The germline V gene encodes CDR1 MNHEY and CDR2 SVGEGT. Trimming cost V 1 base and J 5 bases, with 8 bases left between them. In DNA form, the CDR3 reads TGTGCCAGCAGTTACTGGCAGGGGACCGGGGAGCTGTTTTTT. Amino acids: CASSYWQGTGELFF.

The rearrangement uses TRBV20-1 and TRBJ1-5; 7 nucleotides agree with TRBD1. This CDR3 is 16 amino acids long. Trimming removed 3 bases from V and 1 base from J; junction bases left unmatched: 9. Per the germline V gene, CDR1 is DFQATT and CDR2 is SNEGSKA (reference sequence). CDR3 in DNA: TGCAGTGCTAGTGACCGAGGGGGCTGGAGCAATCAGCCCCAGCATTTT. Translating gives CSASDRGGWSNQPQHF.

The chain employs TRBV27 and TRBJ2-7; the match to TRBD2 covers 10 bases. V shed 3 bases, J shed 3 bases, and the junction held 5 bases outside the gene matches. The CDR3 totals 15 residues. Germline CDR1 MNHEY, CDR2 SMNVEV (reference sequence). CDR3 protein: CASSFSGGAGYEQYF. The CDR3 DNA reads as TGTGCCAGCAGTTTCAGCGGGGGGGCCGGCTACGAGCAGTACTTC.

This clone showed up just a few times. This rearrangement joins TRBV4-2 to TRBJ1-2; 10 bases fit TRBD1. Germline lookup yields CDR1 LGHNA and CDR2 YNFKEQ. Losses at the gene ends were 3 bases for V and 2 bases for J; bases not matched to a gene: 12. This CDR3 spans 18 amino acids. The chain's CDR3 is CASSHAPGQGHFNYGYTF. CDR3 DNA: TGTGCCAGCAGCCACGCCCCGGGACAGGGGCACTTCAACTATGGCTACACCTTC.

The chain combines TRBV27 with TRBJ2-7; tentatively, D is TRBD2 (5 bases). This CDR3 contains 16 residues. CDR1 is MNHEY, CDR2 SMNVEV, per germline (reference sequence). Trimming took off 3 bases at V and 3 bases at J, with 18 bases between the two ends. The CDR3 nucleotides read TGTGCCAGCAGTTTTCACGTCTCACGGGGAAGCTACGAGCAGTACTTC. Translating it yields CASSFHVSRGSYEQYF.

The rearrangement uses TRBV7-6 and TRBJ1-1, with TRBD1 matching over 7 bases. Germline V gene sequence: CDR1 SGHVS, CDR2 FNYEAQ. CDR3 length equals 16 residues. Unmatched junction bases numbered 10, after V lost 1 base and J lost 5 bases. The CDR3 loop reads CASSLGPDRERTEAFF. In nucleotides, the CDR3 is TGTGCCAGCAGCTTAGGCCCTGACAGGGAACGAACTGAAGCTTTCTTT.

The rearrangement joins TRBV29-1 to TRBJ1-3; 9 bases agree with TRBD1. This CDR3 has 13 residues. CDR1 is SQVTM, CDR2 ANQGSEA, per germline. The CDR3 region has the DNA TGCGGGAAAACAGGGGGCGACGGGAACACCATATATTTT. This encodes CGKTGGDGNTIYF.

On this clone: This CDR3 is also generated by other DNA sequences in the sample. The gene calls are TRBV9 and TRBJ1-1; maybe TRBD1 (6 bases). The CDR3 extends over 15 amino acids. Trimming took 0 bases from V and 4 from J, leaving 13 bases between them. Germline values: CDR1 SGDLS, CDR2 YYNGEE. The CDR3 protein is CASSVAAGGLTEAFF. CDR3 bases: TGTGCCAGCAGCGTAGCGGCGGGGGGCCTCACTGAAGCTTTCTTT.

The genes are TRBV13 and TRBJ1-2; 7 bases are a match to TRBD1. Germline assignment: CDR1 PRHDT and CDR2 FYEKMQ (reference sequence). J was trimmed by 2 bases and V by 5 bases; bases with no gene match: 2. The CDR3 has 13 residues. CDR3 amino acids: CASSTTGNYGYTF. The CDR3, as DNA: TGTGCCAGCAGCACGACAGGGAACTATGGCTACACCTTC.

The rearrangement links TRBV19 to TRBJ2-5; a weak D match, TRBD1 (6 bases). This CDR3 region has 13 residues. Deletions cut 2 bases from V and 5 bases from J, with 9 bases between. Germline CDR1 and CDR2: LNHDA and SQIVND (reference sequence). CDR3 sequence (DNA): TGTGCCAGTAGTATATGGGGGCTGGAGACCCAGTACTTC. It specifies CASSIWGLETQYF. Combining the CDR3 with reference TRBV19 and TRBJ2-5 gives the whole variable domain DGGITQSPKYLFRKEGQNVTLSCEQNLNHDAMYWYRQDPGQGLRLIYYSQIVNDFQKGDIAEGYSVSREKKESFPLTVTSAQKNPTAFYLCASSIWGLETQYFGPGTRLLVL.

This chain links TRBV7-9 with TRBJ2-6; a weak D match, TRBD1 (6 bases). V lost 5 bases, J lost 1 base, and 9 bases lay in between. The CDR3 has 15 amino acids. Germline values: CDR1 SEHNR, CDR2 FQNEAQ (reference sequence). CDR3 protein: CASSVQGSGANVLTF. The CDR3 DNA reads TGTGCCAGCAGCGTCCAGGGGTCTGGGGCCAACGTCCTGACTTTC.

V and J are TRBV5-4 and TRBJ1-1; D ambiguous. V was pared by 2 bases and J by 2 bases, with 10 bases between. The germline CDR1 and CDR2 sequences are SGHNT and YYREEE (reference sequence). This CDR3 comprises 14 residues. The chain's CDR3 is CASSLWDRNTEAFF. CDR3 bases: TGTGCCAGCAGCTTATGGGATCGTAACACTGAAGCTTTCTTT.

CDR3 sequence (DNA): TGTGCCAGCAGCTCTCCGACGCAAGCTTTCTTT. Its protein is CASSSPTQAFF. This chain links TRBV7-2 with TRBJ1-1; D not certain. The V gene's germline CDR1 is SGHTA and CDR2 FQGNSA. Trimming left V 4 bases short and J 9 bases short, with 9 bases between. This CDR3 is built from 11 residues. Based on the CDR3 plus reference TRBV7-2 and TRBJ1-1, the full variable domain is GAGVSQSPSNKVTEKGKDVELRCDPISGHTALYWYRQSLGQGLEFLIYFQGNSAPDKSGLPSDRFSAERTGGSVSTLTIQRTQQEDSAVYLCASSSPTQAFFGQGTRLTVV.

This chain connects TRBV7-8 to TRBJ1-3, with 8 bases identical to TRBD1. With 5 bases clipped from V and 4 bases from J, the junction kept 16 bases outside the gene matches. CDR1 and CDR2 (germline): SGHVS, FQNEAQ. This CDR3 spans 18 amino acids. CDR3 region: CASSITTGQVFLGNTIYF. The DNA of the CDR3 is TGTGCCAGCAGCATAACCACGGGACAGGTGTTTTTAGGAAACACCATATATTTT.

The V gene is TRBV27, the J gene TRBJ1-6; the D is unclear. The length of the CDR3 is 13 residues. CDR1 is MNHEY, CDR2 SMNVEV, per germline (reference sequence). With 6 bases removed from V and 6 bases from J, the gap between germline ends came to 9 bases. CDR3 in amino acids: CASSIIVNSPLHF. CDR3 coding DNA: TGTGCCAGCAGCATCATTGTTAATTCACCCCTCCACTTT.

This clone was counted once. The chain has TRBV2 and TRBJ2-7; D might be TRBD1 or TRBD2, each matching 5 bases. V lost 1 base to trimming and J lost 5 bases, with 15 bases between them. This CDR3 spans 15 amino acids. Germline CDR1 SNHLY, CDR2 FYNNEI. CDR3 protein: CASSEGGTGGHEQYF. The CDR3 DNA reads as TGTGCCAGCAGTGAAGGGGGGACCGGCGGCCACGAGCAGTACTTC.

The chain employs TRBV15 and TRBJ2-2, with 8 bases fitting TRBD2. The germline V gene has CDR1 LNHNV and CDR2 YYDKDF (reference sequence). The CDR3 sequence is 14 residues long. The trim removed 1 base at V and 5 bases at J, leaving 0 bases unmatched. The CDR3, as DNA: TGTGCCACCAGCAGAGGACTAGCGACCGGGGAGCTGTTTTTT. It yields the protein CATSRGLATGELFF.

V gene TRBV5-7 combines with J gene TRBJ1-5, with 7 bases aligning to TRBD1. TRBV5-7 is placed among ORFs of uncertain function. V dropped 5 bases and J dropped 3; count of bases not matched to a gene: 8. This CDR3 has 15 amino acids. CDR3 bases: TGTGCCAGCAGTCCCGGGACAGACGACAATCAGCCCCAGCATTTT. Amino acids: CASSPGTDDNQPQHF.

This chain joins TRBV5-6 and TRBJ2-1; D possibly matches TRBD1 or TRBD2 (5 bases each). The CDR3 is 16 residues long. Trimming took off 0 bases at V and 1 base at J, with 11 bases between the two ends. Looked up from germline, CDR1 is SGHDT and CDR2 is YYEEEE. The CDR3 loop is CASSLGGVYSYNEQFF. The CDR3 region has the DNA TGTGCCAGCAGCTTGGGAGGGGTTTATTCCTACAATGAGCAGTTCTTC.

The V call is TRBV30, the J call TRBJ2-7; D is undetermined. Germline assignment: CDR1 GTSNPN and CDR2 SVGIG (reference sequence). CDR3 length: 12 residues. The V and J ends lost 0 bases and 5 bases respectively, with 8 bases between them. The CDR3 DNA reads as TGTGCCTGGAGTGTATCCAAGCACGAGCAGTACTTC. Translating it yields CAWSVSKHEQYF.